This entry is about one T cell receptor (beta chain). The data are from a study of cytomegalovirus exposure and HLA in healthy donors. Study details: A previous analysis identified 95 million to 120 million unique TCR beta sequences derived from around 200 million T cells.

It was with 60 Vbeta and 13 Jbeta primers that the PCR ran. The protocol was immunoSEQ multiplex PCR, while the TCRdb copy is restricted to in-frame clones and leaves out a portion. The sample contains more than 150,000 clones, around 72% of which appear only once. The origin of this receptor is a woman between 40 and 55 years old in good health and CMV-seropositive. The specimen sequenced was PBMCs.

CDR3 DNA: TGTGCCAGCAGTCTAGGGAGTAACACTGAAGCTTTCTTT. This encodes CASSLGSNTEAFF. V usage is TRBV6-6 and J usage is TRBJ1-1; unclear D gene. The V gene lost 5 bases and the J gene lost 2 bases, with 9 bases spanning the gap. CDR1 is MNHNY and CDR2 is SVGAGI in the germline V gene (reference sequence). This CDR3 is built from 13 residues.